This T cell receptor beta chain was retrieved from a study of cytomegalovirus exposure and HLA in healthy donors. Across the study: The study's early data release held approximately 91 million unique TCRs from HLA-typed donors. Overall study findings and caveats: Later findings reportedly placed an Asian-associated ancestry cluster below the roughly 670-donor mean for N-insertions. There were several of the most significant clusters that appeared linked to common viral pathogens in a later analysis.

The V and J ends lost 7 bases and 0 bases, in that order; junction bases with no gene match: 3. Germline V CDR1 and CDR2: ENHRY, SYGVKD. The CDR3 runs 14 residues. With regard to this clone: The antigen remains unidentified.

60 Vbeta and 13 Jbeta primers were used in PCR. Here immunoSEQ multiplex PCR was the method, and the copy in TCRdb shows in-frame clones only, minus some. The sample lists more than 130,000 clones, around 79% occurring once. As for the donors, each was a healthy bone marrow donor. The origin of this receptor is a male donor in good health and CMV-seronegative. Material: PBMCs. The rearrangement links TRBV10-3 to TRBJ2-3; 8 bases match TRBD2. The DNA of the CDR3 is TGTGCCATCAAGGGACTAGGGAGCACAGATACGCAGTATTTT. Amino acids: CAIKGLGSTDTQYF.